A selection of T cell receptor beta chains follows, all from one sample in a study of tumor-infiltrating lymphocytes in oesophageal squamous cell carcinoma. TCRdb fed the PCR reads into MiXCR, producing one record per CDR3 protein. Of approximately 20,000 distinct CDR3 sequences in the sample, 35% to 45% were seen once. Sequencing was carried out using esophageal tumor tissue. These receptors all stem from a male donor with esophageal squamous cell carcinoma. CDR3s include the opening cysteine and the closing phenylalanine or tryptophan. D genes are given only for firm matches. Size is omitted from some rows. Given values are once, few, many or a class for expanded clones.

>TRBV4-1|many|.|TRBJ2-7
CASSQSHPGPYEQYF
TGCGCCAGCAGCCAATCTCATCCGGGACCCTACGAGCAGTACTTC
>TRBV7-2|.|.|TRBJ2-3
CASSPPGAQLDTQYF
TGTGCCAGCAGCCCCCCAGGGGCGCAATTGGATACGCAGTATTTT
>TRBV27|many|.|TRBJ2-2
CASRRTNTGELFF
TGTGCCAGCAGAAGAACGAACACCGGGGAGCTGTTTTTT
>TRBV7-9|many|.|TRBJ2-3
CASSLGTRRTDTQYF
TGTGCCAGCAGCTTAGGGACCAGACGCACAGATACGCAGTATTTT
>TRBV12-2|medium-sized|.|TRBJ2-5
CASRLNRVQETQYF
TGTGCAAGTCGCTTAAACAGGGTCCAAGAGACCCAGTACTTC
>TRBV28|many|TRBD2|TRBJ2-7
CASRPAGTTYEQYF
TGTGCCAGCAGGCCAGCGGGGACGACCTACGAGCAGTACTTC
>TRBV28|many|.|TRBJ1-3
CASSSNRDSGNTIYF
TGTGCCAGCAGTTCTAATCGAGACTCTGGAAACACCATATATTTT
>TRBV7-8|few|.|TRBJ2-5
CASSPSGGGQETQYF
TGTGCCAGCAGCCCATCAGGGGGGGGCCAAGAGACCCAGTACTTC
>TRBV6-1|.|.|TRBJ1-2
CASRAPGEWLNYGYTF
TGTGCCAGCAGGGCCCCGGGCGAGTGGCTTAACTATGGCTACACCTTC
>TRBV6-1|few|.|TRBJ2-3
CASMWDSTDTQYF
TGTGCCAGCATGTGGGATTCCACAGATACGCAGTATTTT
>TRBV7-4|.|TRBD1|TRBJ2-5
CASSLYVGGTGAVLSYNEQYF
TGTGCCAGCAGCTTATATGTGGGCGGAACAGGGGCCGTCTTATCCTACAATGAGCAGTACTTC
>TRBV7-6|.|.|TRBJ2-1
CASSSGAVTLGNEQFF
TGTGCCAGCAGCTCCGGAGCGGTCACCTTGGGCAATGAGCAGTTCTTC
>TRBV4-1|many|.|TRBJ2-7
CASSQQRGAPYEQYF
TGCGCCAGCAGCCAACAAAGGGGAGCCCCATACGAGCAGTACTTC
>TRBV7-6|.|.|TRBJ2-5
CASSIPGRGPDRQTQYF
TGTGCCAGCAGCATACCGGGAAGAGGGCCAGACAGGCAGACCCAGTACTTC
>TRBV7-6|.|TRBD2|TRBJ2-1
CASSLSSGSSHNEQFF
TGTGCCAGCAGCTTATCTAGCGGGAGTTCCCACAATGAGCAGTTCTTC
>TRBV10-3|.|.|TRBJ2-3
CAISPENPTDTQYF
TGTGCCATCAGTCCGGAGAATCCCACAGATACGCAGTATTTT
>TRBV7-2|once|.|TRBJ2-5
CASSLEGRGGSPLHF
TGTGCCAGCAGCTTAGAGGGCAGGGGGGGATCACCCCTCCACTTC
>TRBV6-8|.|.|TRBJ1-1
CASTPRQLMNTEAFF
TGTGCCAGCACCCCAAGACAGTTAATGAACACTGAAGCTTTCTTT
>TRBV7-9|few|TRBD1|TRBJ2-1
CASSFRDRAYNEQFF
TGTGCCAGCAGCTTCCGGGACAGGGCCTACAATGAGCAGTTCTTC
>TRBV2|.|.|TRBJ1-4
CASSLGVANEKLFF
TGTGCCAGCAGTTTGGGGGTGGCTAATGAAAAACTGTTTTTT
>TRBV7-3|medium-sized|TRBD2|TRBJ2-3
CASSPLAGGMDTQYF
TGTGCCAGCAGCCCACTAGCGGGGGGCATGGATACGCAGTATTTT
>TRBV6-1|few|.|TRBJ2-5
CASTRGRGRRTETQYF
TGTGCCAGCACAAGAGGTCGGGGACGCAGAACAGAGACCCAGTACTTC
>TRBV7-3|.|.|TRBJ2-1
CASSLTDLDPNEQFF
TGTGCCAGCAGCTTAACGGATTTGGACCCAAATGAGCAGTTCTTC
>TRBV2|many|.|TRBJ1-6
CASTGANSSPLHF
TGTGCCAGCACAGGGGCAAATAGTTCACCCCTCCACTTC
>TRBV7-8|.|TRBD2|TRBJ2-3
CATGREGSDTQYF
TGTGCAACCGGACGGGAGGGGTCAGATACGCAGTATTTT
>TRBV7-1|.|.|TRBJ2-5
CASSSAQTQYF
TGTGCCAGCAGCTCCGCGCAGACCCAGTACTTC
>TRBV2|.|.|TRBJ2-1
CASSEFGGDEQFF
TGTGCCAGCAGTGAATTCGGTGGGGATGAGCAGTTCTTC
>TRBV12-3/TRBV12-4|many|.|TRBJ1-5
CASSSLGRSNQPQHF
TGTGCCAGCAGTTCCCTGGGACGTAGCAATCAGCCCCAGCATTTT
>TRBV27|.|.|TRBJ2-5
CASRTSIGTQYF
TGTGCCAGCAGAACCTCAATCGGGACCCAGTACTTC
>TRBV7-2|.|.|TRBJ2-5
CASSPRDGRETQYF
TGTGCCAGCAGTCCTAGGGACGGAAGAGAGACCCAGTACTTC
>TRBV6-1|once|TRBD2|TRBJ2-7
CASRTTIAGGSYEQYF
TGTGCCAGCAGGACTACAATAGCGGGAGGATCCTACGAGCAGTACTTC
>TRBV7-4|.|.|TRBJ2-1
CASSLGTRGRADTQFF
TGTGCCAGCAGCTTAGGGACACGGGGTCGGGCAGATACGCAGTTCTTC
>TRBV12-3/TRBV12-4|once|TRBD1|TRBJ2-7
CASSPGDRYNSPLHF
TGTGCCAGCAGTCCCGGGGACAGGTATAATTCACCCCTCCACTTC
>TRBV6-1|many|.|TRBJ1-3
CASSNLPDSGNTIYF
TGTGCCAGCAGTAACCTCCCAGACTCTGGAAACACCATATATTTT
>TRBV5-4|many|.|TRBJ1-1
CASSLGGVNTEAFF
TGTGCCAGCAGCTTGGGAGGCGTGAACACTGAAGCTTTCTTT
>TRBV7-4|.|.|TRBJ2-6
CASSLGGTVISGANVLTF
TGTGCCAGCAGCTTAGGGGGGACTGTCATCTCTGGGGCCAACGTCCTGACTTTC
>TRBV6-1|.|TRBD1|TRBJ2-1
CASSLDRGHYNEQFF
TGTGCCAGCAGTTTAGACAGGGGGCACTACAATGAGCAGTTCTTC
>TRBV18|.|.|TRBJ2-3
CASSRSGPGLADTQYF
TGTGCCAGCTCACGAAGTGGCCCGGGCCTCGCAGATACGCAGTATTTT
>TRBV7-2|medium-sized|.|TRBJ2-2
CASSLDRGAQGELFF
TGTGCCAGCAGCTTAGACCGGGGGGCGCAAGGGGAGCTGTTTTTT
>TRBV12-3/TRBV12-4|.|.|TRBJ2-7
CASSLGRRGYEQYF
TGTGCCAGCAGTTTGGGGCGGAGGGGCTACGAGCAGTACTTC
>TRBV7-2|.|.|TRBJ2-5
CASSPRLRGQETQYF
TGTGCCAGCAGCCCGCGGCTTAGGGGGCAAGAGACCCAGTACTTC